This TCR beta chain stems from a study of tumor-infiltrating lymphocytes in localized non-small cell lung cancer. Study-wide context: Tumor tissue and non-adjacent uninvolved lung came from each patient. General study points: Compared with uninvolved lung, tumors showed higher T cell infiltration by TCRbeta sequencing. T-cell fraction did not differ between immunotypes IM1 and IM2. Not all patients were TCR sequenced, owing to tissue quantity.

Unmatched junction bases numbered 9, after V lost 2 bases and J lost 3 bases. The CDR3 has 16 residues. Looked up from germline, CDR1 is SGHTA and CDR2 is FQGNSA. For this clone: Its antigen is not known.

Profiled with immunoSEQ multiplex PCR; TCRdb holds only in-frame clones, not every one. The table lists thousands of clones, 43% of them singletons. This TCR was sampled from a human donor with non-small cell lung cancer. Material for sequencing was uninvolved lung tissue not adjacent to the tumor. J is TRBJ2-7 and V is TRBV7-2; 8 bases align to TRBD2. For the CDR3, the DNA is TGTGCCAGCAGCTTAAGTTTTGTGACTAGCGACTACGAGCAGTACTTC. This codes for CASSLSFVTSDYEQYF.